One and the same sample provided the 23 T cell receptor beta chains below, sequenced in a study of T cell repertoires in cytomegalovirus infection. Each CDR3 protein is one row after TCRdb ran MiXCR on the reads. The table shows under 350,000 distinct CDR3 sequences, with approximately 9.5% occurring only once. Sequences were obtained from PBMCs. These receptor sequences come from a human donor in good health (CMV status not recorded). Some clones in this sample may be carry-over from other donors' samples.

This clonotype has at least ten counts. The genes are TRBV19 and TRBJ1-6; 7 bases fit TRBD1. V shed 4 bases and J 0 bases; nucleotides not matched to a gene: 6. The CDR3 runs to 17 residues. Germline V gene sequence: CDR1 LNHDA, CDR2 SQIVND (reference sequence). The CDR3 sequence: CASSSVRDSSYNSPLHF. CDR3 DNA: TGTGCCAGTAGTAGCGTCCGGGACAGCTCCTATAATTCACCCCTCCACTTT.

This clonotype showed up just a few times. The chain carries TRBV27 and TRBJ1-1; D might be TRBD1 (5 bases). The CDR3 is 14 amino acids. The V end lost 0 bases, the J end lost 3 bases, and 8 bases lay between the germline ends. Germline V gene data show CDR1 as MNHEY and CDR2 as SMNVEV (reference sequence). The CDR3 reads CASSLSGEDTEAFF. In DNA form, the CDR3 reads TGTGCCAGCAGTTTATCGGGGGAGGACACTGAAGCTTTCTTT.

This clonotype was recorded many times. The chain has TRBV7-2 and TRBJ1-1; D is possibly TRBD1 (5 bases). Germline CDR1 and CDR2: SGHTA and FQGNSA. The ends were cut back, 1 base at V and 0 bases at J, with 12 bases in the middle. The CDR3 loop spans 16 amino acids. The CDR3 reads CASSLGPGVMNTEAFF. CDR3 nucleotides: TGTGCCAGCAGCTTAGGACCGGGGGTGATGAACACTGAAGCTTTCTTT.

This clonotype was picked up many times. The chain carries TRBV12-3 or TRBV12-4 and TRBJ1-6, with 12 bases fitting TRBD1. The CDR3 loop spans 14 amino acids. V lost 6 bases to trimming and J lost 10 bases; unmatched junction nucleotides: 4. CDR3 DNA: TGTGCCAGCAGAGGGACAGGGGGCTCATCACCCCTCCACTTT. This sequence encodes CASRGTGGSSPLHF.

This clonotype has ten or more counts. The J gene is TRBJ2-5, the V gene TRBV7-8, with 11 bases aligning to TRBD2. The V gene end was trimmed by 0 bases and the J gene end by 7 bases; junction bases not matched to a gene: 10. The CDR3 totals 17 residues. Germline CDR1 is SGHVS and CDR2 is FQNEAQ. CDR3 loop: CASSLARGSGGAGTQYF. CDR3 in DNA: TGTGCCAGCAGCTTAGCGCGTGGTAGCGGGGGGGCCGGGACCCAGTACTTC.

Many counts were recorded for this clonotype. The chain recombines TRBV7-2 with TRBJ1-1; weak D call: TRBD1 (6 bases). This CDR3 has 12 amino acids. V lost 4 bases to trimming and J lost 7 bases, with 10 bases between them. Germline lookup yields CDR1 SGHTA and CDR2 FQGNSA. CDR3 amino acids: CASSWGGGEAFF. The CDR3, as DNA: TGTGCCAGCAGCTGGGGAGGGGGTGAAGCTTTCTTT.

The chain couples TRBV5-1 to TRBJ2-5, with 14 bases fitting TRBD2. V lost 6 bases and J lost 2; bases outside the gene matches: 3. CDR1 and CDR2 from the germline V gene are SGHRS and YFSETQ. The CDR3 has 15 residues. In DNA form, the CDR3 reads TGCGCCAGCACCAGACTAGCGGGGGGGCAAGAGACCCAGTACTTC. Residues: CASTRLAGGQETQYF.

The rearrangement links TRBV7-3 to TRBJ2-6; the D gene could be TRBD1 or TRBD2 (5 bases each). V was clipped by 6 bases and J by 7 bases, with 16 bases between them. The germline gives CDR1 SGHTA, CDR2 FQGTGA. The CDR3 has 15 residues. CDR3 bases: TGTGCCAGCAGGGGGACGCATACGGGAGCCAACGTCCTGACTTTC. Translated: CASRGTHTGANVLTF.

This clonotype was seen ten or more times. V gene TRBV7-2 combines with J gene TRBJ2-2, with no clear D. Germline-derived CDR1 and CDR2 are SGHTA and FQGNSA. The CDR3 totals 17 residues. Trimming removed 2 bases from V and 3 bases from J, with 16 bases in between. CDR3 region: CASSLNGVGRDTGELFF. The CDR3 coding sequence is TGTGCCAGCAGCTTAAACGGCGTAGGAAGGGACACCGGGGAGCTGTTTTTT. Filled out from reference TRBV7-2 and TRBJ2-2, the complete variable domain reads GAGVSQSPSNKVTEKGKDVELRCDPISGHTALYWYRQSLGQGLEFLIYFQGNSAPDKSGLPSDRFSAERTGGSVSTLTIQRTQQEDSAVYLCASSLNGVGRDTGELFFGEGSRLTVL.

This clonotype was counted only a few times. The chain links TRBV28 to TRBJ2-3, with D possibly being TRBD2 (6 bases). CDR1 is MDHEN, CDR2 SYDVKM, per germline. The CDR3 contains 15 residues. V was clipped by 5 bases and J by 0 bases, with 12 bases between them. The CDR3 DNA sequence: TGTGCCAGCAGTCCGGGACTCACGAGCACAGATACGCAGTATTTT. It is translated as CASSPGLTSTDTQYF.

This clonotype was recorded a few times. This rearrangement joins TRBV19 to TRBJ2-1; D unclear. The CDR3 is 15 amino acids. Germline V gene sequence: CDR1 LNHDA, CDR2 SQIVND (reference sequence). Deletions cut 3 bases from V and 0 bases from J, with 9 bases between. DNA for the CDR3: TGTGCCAGTAGTATGCTATCGAGCTCCTACAATGAGCAGTTCTTC. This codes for CASSMLSSSYNEQFF.

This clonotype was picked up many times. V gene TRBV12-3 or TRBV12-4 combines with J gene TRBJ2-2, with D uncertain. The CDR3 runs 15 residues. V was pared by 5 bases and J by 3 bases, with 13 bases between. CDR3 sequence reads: CASSPWTGYTGELFF. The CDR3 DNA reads TGTGCCAGCAGTCCCTGGACGGGCTACACCGGGGAGCTGTTTTTT.

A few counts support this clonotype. The CDR3, as DNA: TGTGCCAGCCAGTGGGCTAATGAGCAGTTCTTC. Its protein product is CASQWANEQFF. This chain connects TRBV7-2 to TRBJ2-1; D is unclear. The CDR3 has 11 amino acids. Trimming stripped 8 bases from V and 7 bases from J, with 9 bases between. CDR1 is SGHTA, CDR2 FQGNSA, per germline.

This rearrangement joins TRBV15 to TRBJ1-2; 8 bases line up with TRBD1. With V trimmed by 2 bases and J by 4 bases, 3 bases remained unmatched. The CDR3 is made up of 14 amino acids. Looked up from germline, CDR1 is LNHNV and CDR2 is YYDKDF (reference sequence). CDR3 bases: TGTGCCACCAGCAGACGTGACAGGGGCTATGGCTACACCTTC. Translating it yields CATSRRDRGYGYTF.

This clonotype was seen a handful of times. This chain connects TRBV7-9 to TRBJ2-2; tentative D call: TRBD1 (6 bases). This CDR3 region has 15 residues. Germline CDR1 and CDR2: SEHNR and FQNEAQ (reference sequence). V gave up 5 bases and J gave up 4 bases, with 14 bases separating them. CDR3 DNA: TGTGCCAGCAGCCCCTGGACAGTTGGCACCGGGGAGCTGTTTTTT. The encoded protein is CASSPWTVGTGELFF.

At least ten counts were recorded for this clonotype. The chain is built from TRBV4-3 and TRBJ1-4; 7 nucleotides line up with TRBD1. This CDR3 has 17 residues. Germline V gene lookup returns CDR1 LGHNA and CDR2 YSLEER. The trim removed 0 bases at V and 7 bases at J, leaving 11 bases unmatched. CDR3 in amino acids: CASSQDLGGGIGEKLFF. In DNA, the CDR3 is TGCGCCAGCAGCCAAGATCTAGGGGGCGGAATTGGTGAAAAACTGTTTTTT.

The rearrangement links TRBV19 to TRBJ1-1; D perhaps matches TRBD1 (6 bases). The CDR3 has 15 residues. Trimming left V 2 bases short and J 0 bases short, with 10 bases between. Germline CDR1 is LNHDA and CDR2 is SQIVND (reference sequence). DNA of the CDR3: TGTGCCAGTAGTATAAAGGCAGGGGTGAACACTGAAGCTTTCTTT. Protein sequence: CASSIKAGVNTEAFF. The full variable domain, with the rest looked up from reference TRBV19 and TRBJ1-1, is DGGITQSPKYLFRKEGQNVTLSCEQNLNHDAMYWYRQDPGQGLRLIYYSQIVNDFQKGDIAEGYSVSREKKESFPLTVTSAQKNPTAFYLCASSIKAGVNTEAFFGQGTRLTVV.

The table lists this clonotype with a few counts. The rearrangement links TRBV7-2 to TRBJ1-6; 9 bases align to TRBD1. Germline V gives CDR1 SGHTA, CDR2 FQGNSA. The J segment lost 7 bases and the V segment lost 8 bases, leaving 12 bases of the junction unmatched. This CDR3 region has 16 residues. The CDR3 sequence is CASQLRNRGRNSPLHF. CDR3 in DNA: TGTGCCAGCCAGCTTAGGAACAGGGGGCGGAATTCACCCCTCCACTTT.

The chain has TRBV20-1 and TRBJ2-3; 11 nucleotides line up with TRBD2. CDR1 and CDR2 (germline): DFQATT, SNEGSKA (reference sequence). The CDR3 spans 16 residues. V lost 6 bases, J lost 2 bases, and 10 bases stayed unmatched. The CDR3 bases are TGCAGTGCGGTACTAGCGGGAGAAATGAACACAGATACGCAGTATTTT. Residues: CSAVLAGEMNTDTQYF.

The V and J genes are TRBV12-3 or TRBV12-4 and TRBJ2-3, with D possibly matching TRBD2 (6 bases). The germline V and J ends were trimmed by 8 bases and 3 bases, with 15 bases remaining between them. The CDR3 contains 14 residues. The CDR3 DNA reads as TGTGCCAGCGGAGACAGAGGGAGGACAGATACGCAGTATTTT. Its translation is CASGDRGRTDTQYF.

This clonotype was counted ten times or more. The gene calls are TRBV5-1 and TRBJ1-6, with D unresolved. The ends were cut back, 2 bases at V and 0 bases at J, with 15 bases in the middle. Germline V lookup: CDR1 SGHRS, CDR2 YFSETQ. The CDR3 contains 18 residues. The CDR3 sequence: CASSFFSGPSSYNSPLHF. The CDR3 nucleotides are TGCGCCAGCAGCTTTTTTAGCGGCCCAAGCTCCTATAATTCACCCCTCCACTTT.

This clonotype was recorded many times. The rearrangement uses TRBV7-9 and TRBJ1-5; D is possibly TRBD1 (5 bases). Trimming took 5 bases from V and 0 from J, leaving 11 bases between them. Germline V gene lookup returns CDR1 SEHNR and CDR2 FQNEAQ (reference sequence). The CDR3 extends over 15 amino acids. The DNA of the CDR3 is TGTGCCAGCAGCCCGGACACCCATAGCAATCAGCCCCAGCATTTT. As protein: CASSPDTHSNQPQHF.

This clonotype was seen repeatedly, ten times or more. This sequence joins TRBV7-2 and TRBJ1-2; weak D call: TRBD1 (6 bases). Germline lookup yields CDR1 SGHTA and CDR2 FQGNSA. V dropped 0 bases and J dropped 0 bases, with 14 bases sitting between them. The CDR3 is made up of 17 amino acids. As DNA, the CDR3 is TGTGCCAGCAGCTTAGCGCTGGGCAGGGGTTCTAACTATGGCTACACCTTC. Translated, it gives CASSLALGRGSNYGYTF. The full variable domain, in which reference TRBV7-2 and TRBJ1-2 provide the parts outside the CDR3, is GAGVSQSPSNKVTEKGKDVELRCDPISGHTALYWYRQSLGQGLEFLIYFQGNSAPDKSGLPSDRFSAERTGGSVSTLTIQRTQQEDSAVYLCASSLALGRGSNYGYTFGSGTRLTVV.